One sample yielded the 8 T cell receptor beta chains listed below, sequenced in a study of T cell responses to AZD1222 COVID-19 vaccine. This table comes from immunoSEQ multiplex PCR, and its TCRdb copy is limited to in-frame clones, with some not included. The sample contains 100,000 to 150,000 clones, 89% of which appear only once. The material sequenced was peripheral blood, taken on day 0 of AZD1222 vaccination. All receptors come from an adult in good health.

J is TRBJ1-6 and V is TRBV19; D call uncertain. This CDR3 region has 16 residues. Germline V lookup: CDR1 LNHDA, CDR2 SQIVND (reference sequence). Trimming cost V 3 bases and J 6 bases, with 15 bases left between them. As DNA, the CDR3 is TGTGCCAGTAGTATCGTTCGAAGTACGGTTAATTCACCCCTCCACTTT. Its translation: CASSIVRSTVNSPLHF.

The V call is TRBV7-9, the J call TRBJ1-5; D perhaps matches TRBD1 (5 bases). Trimming removed 5 bases from V and 1 base from J, with 12 bases in between. There are 15 residues in the CDR3. Germline V gene sequence: CDR1 SEHNR, CDR2 FQNEAQ (reference sequence). This CDR3 reads CASSPRETSNQPQHF. The CDR3 DNA reads as TGTGCCAGCAGCCCCAGGGAGACAAGCAATCAGCCCCAGCATTTT.

The V gene is TRBV7-2, the J gene TRBJ2-7; 9 bases fit TRBD2. J gave up 4 bases and V 5 bases, and 12 bases lay outside the gene matches. The length of the CDR3 is 16 residues. The V gene's germline CDR1 is SGHTA and CDR2 FQGNSA. The CDR3, as DNA: TGTGCCAGCAGCCAACCGCTAGCGGGAAGAATGTACGAGCAGTACTTC. It codes for CASSQPLAGRMYEQYF. The full variable domain, in which reference TRBV7-2 and TRBJ2-7 provide the parts outside the CDR3, is GAGVSQSPSNKVTEKGKDVELRCDPISGHTALYWYRQSLGQGLEFLIYFQGNSAPDKSGLPSDRFSAERTGGSVSTLTIQRTQQEDSAVYLCASSQPLAGRMYEQYFGPGTRLTVT.

The chain uses TRBV19 and TRBJ1-5; 7 bases agree with TRBD1. The trim removed 4 bases at V and 4 bases at J, leaving 7 bases unmatched. Per the germline V gene, CDR1 is LNHDA and CDR2 is SQIVND (reference sequence). CDR3 length: 15 residues. The CDR3 spells CASSKTGVGNQPQHF. The CDR3 coding sequence is TGTGCCAGTAGTAAAACAGGGGTAGGAAATCAGCCCCAGCATTTT.

This rearrangement joins TRBV28 to TRBJ2-5; unclear D gene. The CDR3 spans 12 residues. Trimming stripped 7 bases from V and 13 bases from J, with 19 bases between. Germline V gene data show CDR1 as MDHEN and CDR2 as SYDVKM. The CDR3 reads CASTKRWEFPYF. The CDR3 bases are TGTGCCAGCACGAAACGCTGGGAATTCCCGTACTTC.

This sequence joins TRBV4-2 and TRBJ1-2, with 8 bases matching TRBD1. Trimming at V came to 3 bases and at J to 8 bases, leaving 5 bases not matched to a gene. The germline V gene has CDR1 LGHNA and CDR2 YNFKEQ. CDR3 length: 13 amino acids. This chain's CDR3 is CASSQDRERGYTF. The DNA of the CDR3 is TGTGCCAGCAGCCAGGACAGGGAGAGAGGCTACACCTTC.

This clone was picked up one time. V usage is TRBV5-1 and J usage is TRBJ1-6; 9 positions agree with TRBD1. CDR1 is SGHRS, CDR2 YFSETQ, per germline. The CDR3 has 17 amino acids. The junction had 7 bases not matched to a gene; V was cut back by 0 bases and J by 6 bases. The CDR3 bases are TGCGCCAGCAGCTTGGTGAGCGGGACAGGGAGTAATTCACCCCTCCACTTT. Its protein product is CASSLVSGTGSNSPLHF.

In its sample, this clone was seen once. The chain combines TRBV28 with TRBJ2-5; D remains ambiguous. The CDR3 is 14 amino acids. Germline assignment: CDR1 MDHEN and CDR2 SYDVKM. V lost 5 bases and J lost 3, with 13 bases in between. The CDR3 nucleotides read TGTGCCAGCAGTCTACGGCAGATTAAAGAGACCCAGTACTTC. Amino acids: CASSLRQIKETQYF.